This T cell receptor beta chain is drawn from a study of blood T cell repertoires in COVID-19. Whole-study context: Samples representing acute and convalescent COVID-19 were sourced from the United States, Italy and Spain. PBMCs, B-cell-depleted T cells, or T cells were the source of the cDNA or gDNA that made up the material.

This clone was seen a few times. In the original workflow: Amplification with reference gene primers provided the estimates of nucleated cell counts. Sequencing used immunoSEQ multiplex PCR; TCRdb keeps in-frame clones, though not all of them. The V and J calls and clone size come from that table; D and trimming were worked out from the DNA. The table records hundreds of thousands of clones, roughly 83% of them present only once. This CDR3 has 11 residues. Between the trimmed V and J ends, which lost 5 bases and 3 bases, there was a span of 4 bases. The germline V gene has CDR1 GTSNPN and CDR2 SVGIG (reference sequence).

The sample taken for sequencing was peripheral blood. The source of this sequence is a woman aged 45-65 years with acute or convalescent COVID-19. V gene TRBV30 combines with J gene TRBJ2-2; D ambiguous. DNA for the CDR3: TGTGCCTGGCGTTACACCGGGGAGCTGTTTTTT. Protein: CAWRYTGELFF.